This T cell receptor beta chain was found in a study of T-cell memory formation after mild COVID-19. The CDR3 runs 20 residues. The authors produced TCR alpha and TCR beta cDNA libraries with sample barcodes and UMIs by 5'RACE using constant-segment primers. TCRdb passed the 5' RACE reads through MiXCR, listing each CDR3 protein once. The sample records some 14,000 distinct CDR3 sequences, 15% to 20% being singletons. The sample was PBMCs or a T cell subset sorted from them (not recorded which). The V gene is TRBV21-1, the J gene TRBJ1-5; TRBD1 is the table's D call and was not checked against the DNA. TRBV21-1 is an annotated pseudogene. The sequence derives from a man between 18 and 29 years old who had mild COVID-19 (a few samples of this study predate the infection). Cell type and time point are not known. CDR3 coding DNA: TGTGCCAGCAGCAGGGGCAGGCCGCGTCTGGGCCTCAGATCCAATCAGCCCCAGCATTTT. This sequence encodes CASSRGRPRLGLRSNQPQHF.